The 26 T cell receptor beta chains given below trace back to one sample, sequenced in a study of a mutant IDH1 vaccine in newly diagnosed glioma. The method was immunoSEQ multiplex PCR; TCRdb's version includes in-frame clones alone and lacks a portion of them. The table lists almost 30,000 clones, about nine tenths of them singletons. Time point in this sample: week 5, during vaccination. What each vaccine dose contained was 300 ug of mutant IDH1 20-mer peptide, accompanied by topical imiquimod. Antigens for these TCRs are unknown. The specimen comprised peripheral blood mononuclear cells (PBMCs), sampled from a glioma patient whose treatment included an IDH1 peptide vaccine. These receptors all come from a woman between 35 and 50 years old with glioma. Some clones in this sample may be carry-over from other donors' samples.

The chain is built from TRBV7-9 and TRBJ1-4, with D perhaps TRBD1 (6 bases). The CDR3 loop spans 15 amino acids. The V end was cut by 3 bases, the J end by 7 bases, with 15 bases between. The germline V gene encodes CDR1 SEHNR and CDR2 FQNEAQ (reference sequence). The CDR3 DNA follows: TGTGCCAGCAGCTTTGGGGGGCCCGGGGCTGAAAAACTGTTTTTT. Translating it yields CASSFGGPGAEKLFF.

The chain employs TRBV7-9 and TRBJ1-5; no definite D call. This CDR3 has 13 residues. Trimming took off 2 bases at V and 3 bases at J, with 5 bases between the two ends. Per the germline V gene, CDR1 is SEHNR and CDR2 is FQNEAQ (reference sequence). The CDR3 loop is CASSLSSNQPQHF. The CDR3 coding sequence is TGTGCCAGCAGCTTAAGTTCCAATCAGCCCCAGCATTTT.

Concerning this clone: At one end, the junction sequence differs from germline, possibly due to a read error. CDR3 residues: CASSLGPLGGEQYF. DNA for the CDR3: TGCGCCAGCAGTTTGGGACCCCTGGGTGGAGAGCAGTACTTC. The rearrangement links TRBV5-1 to TRBJ2-7; D is perhaps TRBD1 or TRBD2 (5 bases each). This CDR3 has 14 amino acids. Germline V gene lookup returns CDR1 SGHRS and CDR2 YFSETQ. The variable domain in full, completed from reference TRBV5-1 and TRBJ2-7, reads KAGVTQTPRYLIKTRGQQVTLSCSPISGHRSVSWYQQTPGQGLQFLFEYFSETQRNKGNFPGRFSGRQFSNSRSEMNVSTLELGDSALYLCASSLGPLGGEQYFGPGTRLTVT.

This chain uses TRBV7-3 with TRBJ2-1; D uncertain. Germline V gene lookup returns CDR1 SGHTA and CDR2 FQGTGA. The CDR3 totals 13 residues. Trimming left V 3 bases short and J 0 bases short, with 3 bases between. CDR3 sequence (DNA): TGTGCCAGCAGCTTCCGCTCCTACAATGAGCAGTTCTTC. Translating it yields CASSFRSYNEQFF.

This chain uses TRBV28 with TRBJ1-4, with 7 bases lining up with TRBD1. Germline V CDR1 and CDR2: MDHEN, SYDVKM. V gave up 2 bases and J gave up 17 bases; unmatched junction bases: 11. There are 13 residues in the CDR3. The DNA of the CDR3 is TGTGCCAGCAGTTTACGGGACCTGACAGGGTACTTTTTT. Amino acids: CASSLRDLTGYFF.

The chain recombines TRBV27 with TRBJ1-4; D gene ambiguous. From germline, CDR1 is MNHEY and CDR2 SMNVEV (reference sequence). CDR3 length: 13 residues. V was shortened by 2 bases and J by 4 bases, with 5 bases between the two germline ends. CDR3 nucleotide sequence: TGTGCCAGCAGTTTAAAACTTAATGAAAAACTGTTTTTT. Translating it yields CASSLKLNEKLFF.

The chain joins TRBV19 to TRBJ1-1; unclear D gene. The CDR3 totals 16 residues. Germline V gives CDR1 LNHDA, CDR2 SQIVND (reference sequence). Trimming removed 4 bases from V and 1 base from J, with 16 bases in between. CDR3: CASSTRRLTENTEAFF. The CDR3 region has the DNA TGTGCCAGTAGTACCAGAAGATTGACTGAGAACACTGAAGCTTTCTTT.

This chain links TRBV2 with TRBJ2-5; tentatively, D is TRBD1 (9 bases). Trimming cost V 6 bases and J 5 bases, with 16 bases left between them. Per germline, CDR1 SNHLY and CDR2 FYNNEI. The CDR3 runs 14 residues. The CDR3 here is CASRDRGGRETQYF. The DNA for the CDR3 is TGTGCCAGCAGGGACAGGGGCGGGAGGGAGACCCAGTACTTC.

This chain uses TRBV9 with TRBJ1-2; maybe TRBD1 (5 bases). Trimming pared 0 bases from V and 3 bases from J, leaving 12 bases between. Looked up from germline, CDR1 is SGDLS and CDR2 is YYNGEE. The CDR3 length is 15 residues. The CDR3 sequence is CASSVAGHTDYGYTF. The CDR3 DNA sequence: TGTGCCAGCAGCGTAGCAGGGCACACGGACTATGGCTACACCTTC.

The CDR3 protein is CASSLVADHEQFF. CDR3 sequence (DNA): TGTGCCAGCAGCTTGGTCGCAGACCATGAGCAGTTCTTC. The V and J genes are TRBV5-4 and TRBJ2-1; D remains ambiguous. The germline CDR1 and CDR2 sequences are SGHNT and YYREEE (reference sequence). Trimming took off 0 bases at V and 8 bases at J, with 9 bases between the two ends. This CDR3 is built from 13 residues.

This chain joins TRBV9 and TRBJ2-2; the D is unclear. Trimming removed 0 bases at V and 5 bases at J, with 5 bases between. Per the germline V gene, CDR1 is SGDLS and CDR2 is YYNGEE. This CDR3 is 13 amino acids long. In DNA form, the CDR3 reads TGTGCCAGCAGCGTAGTATGGACCGGGGAGCTGTTTTTT. It is translated as CASSVVWTGELFF.

The chain combines TRBV29-1 with TRBJ1-4; 7 positions match TRBD1. This CDR3 has 13 residues. Germline V lookup: CDR1 SQVTM, CDR2 ANQGSEA. V lost 2 bases to trimming and J lost 8 bases; unmatched junction nucleotides: 5. The CDR3, as DNA: TGCAGCGTTGAAACAGGGGTAGAGGAAAAACTGTTTTTT. It specifies CSVETGVEEKLFF.

CDR3 in amino acids: CATSNGQETQYF. DNA for the CDR3: TGTGCCACCAGCAACGGTCAAGAGACCCAGTACTTC. The chain couples TRBV15 to TRBJ2-5; D remains ambiguous. This CDR3 has 12 residues. The ends were cut back, 4 bases at V and 2 bases at J, with 5 bases in the middle. CDR1 is LNHNV and CDR2 is YYDKDF in the germline V gene (reference sequence). The variable domain in full, with the rest retrieved from reference TRBV15 and TRBJ2-5, is DAMVIQNPRYQVTQFGKPVTLSCSQTLNHNVMYWYQQKSSQAPKLLFHYYDKDFNNEADTPDNFQSRRPNTSFCFLDIRSPGLGDTAMYLCATSNGQETQYFGPGTRLLVL.

J is TRBJ1-1 and V is TRBV25-1; a possible D gene is TRBD1 (5 bases). This CDR3 is built from 15 residues. The ends were cut back, 6 bases at V and 5 bases at J, with 19 bases in the middle. Germline V gives CDR1 MGHDK, CDR2 SYGVNS. CDR3 coding DNA: TGTGCCAGCAGAACTTTGGGGCCTGGGGAAACTGAAGCTTTCTTT. Translated, it gives CASRTLGPGETEAFF.

As regards this clone: The germline gene is not matched at one end of the junction; a read error may be the cause. This chain joins TRBV7-7 and TRBJ1-2; weak D call: TRBD1 (6 bases). This CDR3 has 16 residues. Per the germline V gene, CDR1 is SSHAT and CDR2 is FNYEAQ (reference sequence). CDR3 amino acids: CASSFGGQGPNYGYTF. The CDR3 nucleotides read TGTGCTAGCAGCTTCGGGGGGCAGGGCCCTAACTATGGCTACACCTTC.

The chain is built from TRBV4-2 and TRBJ2-7; D call uncertain. The CDR3 loop spans 13 amino acids. Trimming shortened V by 4 bases and J by 2 bases, and 9 bases separated the two germline ends. Germline CDR1 reads LGHNA; CDR2 reads YNFKEQ. CDR3 DNA: TGTGCCAGCAGCCCCCAAGAAACCTACGAGCAGTACTTC. Residues: CASSPQETYEQYF.

The chain joins TRBV7-2 to TRBJ2-5; the match to TRBD2 covers 8 bases. V lost 5 bases to trimming and J lost 2 bases; unmatched junction nucleotides: 4. Per the germline V gene, CDR1 is SGHTA and CDR2 is FQGNSA. CDR3 length equals 14 residues. CDR3: CASSRTGGQETQYF. For the CDR3, the DNA is TGTGCCAGCAGCCGCACGGGAGGGCAAGAGACCCAGTACTTC.

The chain joins TRBV27 to TRBJ1-2; the match to TRBD1 covers 7 bases. This CDR3 has 13 amino acids. From germline, CDR1 is MNHEY and CDR2 SMNVEV (reference sequence). The V gene end was trimmed by 5 bases and the J gene end by 7 bases; junction bases not matched to a gene: 7. The CDR3: CASSEDRVGGYTF. For the CDR3, the DNA is TGTGCCAGCAGTGAAGACAGGGTGGGTGGCTACACCTTC.

The chain combines TRBV28 with TRBJ2-1, with 7 positions matching TRBD1. Germline CDR1 and CDR2: MDHEN and SYDVKM. With 3 bases clipped from V and 2 bases from J, the junction kept 4 bases outside the gene matches. CDR3 length equals 15 residues. The CDR3 region is CASSFPGQPYNEQFF. Here the CDR3 DNA reads TGTGCCAGCAGTTTCCCGGGACAGCCCTACAATGAGCAGTTCTTC.

This chain connects TRBV27 to TRBJ2-7; D gene uncertain. Trimming left V 8 bases short and J 1 base short, with 9 bases between. CDR1 is MNHEY and CDR2 is SMNVEV in the germline V gene (reference sequence). The CDR3 extends over 12 amino acids. CDR3 residues: CASRGESYEQYF. CDR3 coding DNA: TGTGCCAGCCGCGGAGAGTCCTACGAGCAGTACTTC.

The rearrangement links TRBV25-1 to TRBJ2-5; possibly TRBD1 for D (5 bases). CDR3 size: 13 residues. Germline CDR1 and CDR2: MGHDK and SYGVNS. With 5 bases removed from V and 4 bases from J, the gap between germline ends came to 11 bases. CDR3 coding DNA: TGTGCCAGCAGTCCAGGGCACCCAGAGACCCAGTACTTC. Its protein product is CASSPGHPETQYF.

This sequence joins TRBV15 and TRBJ2-7; D uncertain. The CDR3 loop spans 15 amino acids. Trimming left V 0 bases short and J 2 bases short, with 11 bases between. CDR1 and CDR2 from the germline V gene are LNHNV and YYDKDF (reference sequence). The CDR3 region is CATSRDLSSTYEQYF. DNA for the CDR3: TGTGCCACCAGCAGAGATCTCTCGTCTACCTACGAGCAGTACTTC.

The V and J genes are TRBV11-2 and TRBJ2-7; the D is unclear. Deletions cut 1 base from V and 3 bases from J, with 7 bases between. The CDR3 totals 13 residues. Germline lookup yields CDR1 SGHAT and CDR2 FQNNGV. CDR3 in amino acids: CASSLGDYYEQYF. The CDR3 DNA follows: TGTGCCAGCAGCTTAGGGGATTACTACGAGCAGTACTTC. Looking up the rest from reference TRBV11-2 and TRBJ2-7 gives the full variable domain: EAGVAQSPRYKIIEKRQSVAFWCNPISGHATLYWYQQILGQGPKLLIQFQNNGVVDDSQLPKDRFSAERLKGVDSTLKIQPAKLEDSAVYLCASSLGDYYEQYFGPGTRLTVT.

V is TRBV19 and J is TRBJ1-5; D is uncertain. V shed 7 bases and J shed 6 bases, with 19 bases lying between them. This CDR3 region has 15 residues. Per the germline V gene, CDR1 is LNHDA and CDR2 is SQIVND (reference sequence). DNA of the CDR3: TGTGCCAGTACCTCATACCCGGGGAGTGGTCAGCCCCAGCATTTT. It is translated as CASTSYPGSGQPQHF.

CDR3 sequence (DNA): TGCGCCAGCAGGGCCCGGGACAGGGATGGAAACACCATATATTTT. It translates to CASRARDRDGNTIYF. The V call is TRBV4-1, the J call TRBJ1-3; TRBD1 matches at 9 bases. This CDR3 comprises 15 residues. The V gene end was trimmed by 6 bases and the J gene end by 3 bases; junction bases not matched to a gene: 6. Germline assignment: CDR1 MGHRA and CDR2 YSYEKL.

This chain uses TRBV6-5 with TRBJ2-3; D possibly corresponds to TRBD2 (7 bases). Deletions cut 0 bases from V and 1 base from J, with 11 bases between. This CDR3 is 16 amino acids long. Germline lookup yields CDR1 MNHEY and CDR2 SVGAGI. CDR3 protein: CASSYSGGGRTDTQYF. Here the CDR3 DNA reads TGTGCCAGCAGTTACTCGGGAGGGGGACGCACAGATACGCAGTATTTT.